The TCR beta chain under discussion was sequenced for a study of cytomegalovirus exposure and HLA in healthy donors. The study's findings and limits: The productive fraction for most TCR beta V segments was about 87% or about 30% in an earlier analysis. HLA alleles showed associations with 15,000 to 20,000 TCR beta sequences in a later analysis, at a 0.05 false discovery rate. The study listed under 200 cytomegalovirus-associated TCR beta chains.

The count of this clone is one. The antigen is unknown. Researchers ran the PCR with 60 Vbeta and 13 Jbeta primers. TCRdb's copy holds only in-frame clones and misses some; the assay was immunoSEQ multiplex PCR. The table has around 150,000 clones, more than 65% seen once; the top ten hold approximately 4.4%. This CDR3 contains 19 residues. The V gene is TRBV21-1, the J gene TRBJ1-1. TRBV21-1 is listed as a pseudogene. Sequenced sample: PBMCs. The receptor was derived from a man aged 18 to 35 in good health and CMV-seropositive. CDR3 sequence reads: CASSRKGWRGRPLNTEAFF. The CDR3 DNA reads TGTGCCAGCAGCAGGAAGGGTTGGCGGGGGCGGCCGTTGAACACTGAAGCTTTCTTT.